This is a list of T cell receptor beta chains from one sample in a study of CD8+CD57+ T cells in acquired aplastic anemia. TCRdb re-called the reads with MiXCR, one entry per CDR3 protein. Among around 200,000 distinct CDR3 sequences, about half were seen once, and the ten largest hold 10% to 15%. The material sequenced was sorted CD4+, CD8+, or CD8+CD57+ T cells (not recorded which) from PBMCs. The receptor source for this set is a human donor with aplastic anemia. Each CDR3 is given with its conserved first and last residue. Each record gives: V gene, J gene, D gene, clone size, CDR3 protein, CDR3 DNA. D genes are given only for firm matches. The size entry is marked missing in some rows and otherwise reads once, few, many or a size class.

TRBV24-1,TRBJ2-1,TRBD1,NA,CATSDQSTGGGEQFF,TGTGCCACCAGTGATCAATCAACAGGGGGCGGTGAGCAGTTCTTC
TRBV7-3,TRBJ2-5,NA,few,CASSPGALETQYF,TGTGCCAGTTCTCCGGGGGCCCTGGAGACCCAGTACTTC
TRBV2,TRBJ2-5,NA,NA,CASSVGQKETQYF,TGTGCCAGCAGTGTAGGCCAGAAGGAGACCCAGTACTTC
TRBV2,TRBJ1-4,NA,NA,CASGYGTSTNEKLFF,TGTGCCAGCGGCTACGGGACGTCAACTAATGAAAAACTGTTTTTT
TRBV12-3/TRBV12-4,TRBJ2-7,NA,NA,CASSSTVYSYEQYF,TGTGCCAGCAGTTCGACAGTCTACTCCTACGAGCAGTACTTC
TRBV29-1,TRBJ2-2,NA,NA,CSGFGSYTGELFF,TGCAGCGGATTCGGGAGTTACACCGGGGAGCTGTTTTTT
TRBV10-1,TRBJ1-3,NA,many,CASSREKGFGNTIYF,TGCGCCAGCAGTCGAGAAAAGGGGTTCGGAAACACCATATATTTT
TRBV10-1,TRBJ1-2,TRBD1,few,CASLTGPAERKSYTF,TGCGCCAGTTTGACAGGGCCCGCCGAACGAAAGAGCTACACCTTC
TRBV12-3/TRBV12-4,TRBJ1-6,NA,NA,CASILEWNSPLHF,TGTGCCAGCATCCTGGAGTGGAACTCACCCCTCCACTTT
TRBV2,TRBJ2-1,TRBD2,many,CASSELSGGANEQFF,TGTGCCAGCAGTGAGTTGAGCGGGGGGGCCAATGAGCAGTTCTTC
TRBV29-1,TRBJ1-1,TRBD1,many,CRAGQGSGEAFF,TGCAGAGCGGGACAGGGGAGTGGTGAAGCTTTCTTT
TRBV24-1,TRBJ1-5,NA,NA,CATRDQPQHF,TGTGCCACCAGGGATCAGCCCCAGCATTTT
TRBV29-1,TRBJ2-7,TRBD1,NA,CSVGTGDTYEQYF,TGCAGCGTTGGGACAGGGGACACCTACGAGCAGTACTTC
TRBV15,TRBJ2-4,TRBD1,NA,CATSSLSPPGQGNIQYF,TGTGCCACCAGCAGCTTGTCTCCGCCGGGACAGGGAAACATTCAGTACTTC
TRBV6-2/TRBV6-3,TRBJ1-3,NA,many,CASRTAGVVNTIYF,TGTGCCAGCAGGACCGCAGGGGTCGTAAACACCATATATTTT
TRBV7-3,TRBJ2-6,TRBD1,few,CASSPTGAGANVLTF,TGTGCCAGCAGTCCGACAGGGGCTGGGGCCAACGTCCTGACTTTC
TRBV6-1,TRBJ1-1,NA,NA,CASSDLTATSTEAFF,TGTGCCAGCAGTGATCTCACAGCCACTTCGACTGAAGCTTTCTTT
TRBV2,TRBJ1-2,NA,NA,CASSLPPQRGYTF,TGTGCCAGCAGTCTACCCCCGCAGCGGGGCTACACCTTC
TRBV6-2/TRBV6-3,TRBJ2-7,NA,many,CASSYTGQWTKNVGPYEQYF,TGTGCCAGCAGTTACACGGGGCAATGGACGAAAAACGTGGGTCCCTACGAGCAGTACTTC
TRBV10-3,TRBJ1-6,NA,many,CATSGARVSYNSPLHF,TGTGCCACCTCGGGGGCGAGGGTATCCTATAATTCACCCCTCCACTTT
TRBV20-1,TRBJ2-1,TRBD2,NA,CSARASGDYNEQFF,TGCAGTGCTAGAGCTAGCGGCGATTACAATGAGCAGTTCTTC
TRBV6-1,TRBJ2-2,NA,many,CASSEYGNTGELFF,TGTGCCAGCAGTGAATACGGGAACACCGGGGAGCTGTTTTTT
TRBV6-4,TRBJ2-5,NA,many,CASSPGGYETQYF,TGTGCCAGCAGTCCCGGGGGATATGAGACCCAGTACTTC
TRBV10-3,TRBJ1-2,TRBD1,NA,CAISEGGTGEDYGYTF,TGTGCCATCAGTGAGGGGGGGACAGGGGAGGACTATGGCTACACCTTC
TRBV2,TRBJ1-3,NA,many,CASRQALFIGSGNTIYF,TGTGCCAGCAGACAAGCCCTCTTCATCGGGTCTGGAAACACCATATATTTT
TRBV29-1,TRBJ2-7,NA,NA,CSVEVTASYEQYF,TGCAGCGTTGAGGTGACGGCTTCCTACGAGCAGTACTTC
TRBV19,TRBJ2-7,NA,NA,CASSPATGAIYEQYF,TGTGCCAGTAGTCCCGCCACCGGGGCCATCTACGAGCAGTACTTC
TRBV7-3,TRBJ1-2,NA,NA,CASSLDRDSGYTF,TGTGCCAGCAGCTTGGACAGAGATAGTGGCTACACCTTC
TRBV12-3/TRBV12-4,TRBJ2-7,NA,NA,CASSSDNIAYEQYF,TGTGCCAGCAGTTCAGACAATATAGCCTACGAGCAGTACTTC
TRBV29-1,TRBJ2-2,NA,NA,CSVGQMNTGELFF,TGCAGCGTTGGACAGATGAACACCGGGGAGCTGTTTTTT
TRBV5-1,TRBJ1-1,TRBD1,NA,CASSLGGQANTEAFF,TGCGCCAGCAGCTTGGGGGGACAGGCGAACACTGAAGCTTTCTTT
TRBV6-6,TRBJ2-5,NA,many,CASTRQSQETQYF,TGTGCCAGCACCCGACAGAGCCAAGAGACCCAGTACTTC
TRBV19,TRBJ2-5,TRBD2,NA,CASSILLAGLPYQETQYF,TGTGCCAGTAGTATCTTGCTAGCGGGACTACCGTACCAAGAGACCCAGTACTTC
TRBV24-1,TRBJ1-1,NA,few,CATQLASSTEAFF,TGTGCCACCCAGCTCGCGTCGAGCACTGAAGCTTTCTTT
TRBV20-1,TRBJ2-7,NA,NA,CSARHYRNSYEQYF,TGCAGTGCTAGGCATTACAGGAATTCCTACGAGCAGTACTTC
TRBV7-9,TRBJ2-5,NA,many,CASSLKGGVQETQYF,TGTGCCAGCAGCTTAAAGGGCGGTGTACAAGAGACCCAGTACTTC
TRBV24-1,TRBJ2-1,NA,NA,CATSDNRDRPSSEQFF,TGTGCCACCAGTGATAACCGGGACCGACCTTCCAGTGAGCAGTTCTTC
TRBV19,TRBJ1-5,NA,NA,CASSMAGNQPQHF,TGTGCCAGTAGTATGGCCGGAAATCAGCCCCAGCATTTT
TRBV12-3/TRBV12-4,TRBJ2-2,NA,many,CASSFIVVNTGELFF,TGTGCCAGCAGTTTTATTGTAGTAAACACCGGGGAGCTGTTTTTT
TRBV7-9,TRBJ1-5,NA,NA,CASSLENQPQHF,TGTGCCAGCAGCCTCGAGAATCAGCCCCAGCATTTT
TRBV15,TRBJ1-1,NA,NA,CATSRAIMNTEAFF,TGTGCCACCAGCAGAGCCATCATGAACACTGAAGCTTTCTTT
TRBV25-1,TRBJ2-6,TRBD1,few,CASSGQGVPSGANVLTF,TGTGCCAGCAGTGGGCAGGGGGTACCCTCTGGGGCCAACGTCCTGACTTTC
TRBV3-1,TRBJ2-7,NA,few,CASSQVQTNTRREQYF,TGTGCCAGCAGCCAAGTTCAAACTAACACTAGGAGGGAGCAGTACTTC
TRBV24-1,TRBJ2-2,NA,once,CATTAGGTGELFF,TGTGCCACCACAGCGGGCGGCACCGGGGAGCTGTTTTTT
TRBV6-5,TRBJ1-5,TRBD1,NA,CASSFDRDDQPQHF,TGTGCCAGCAGTTTCGACAGGGACGATCAGCCCCAGCATTTT
TRBV10-3,TRBJ1-2,NA,once,CATFKDSLYGYTF,TGTGCCACCTTTAAGGACAGCCTCTATGGCTACACCTTC
TRBV19,TRBJ2-5,NA,NA,CASSMGQVQETQYF,TGTGCCAGTAGTATGGGCCAGGTCCAAGAGACCCAGTACTTC
TRBV5-1,TRBJ2-5,TRBD2,NA,CASGTGQGLAGAETQYF,TGCGCCAGCGGCACCGGACAGGGACTAGCGGGAGCAGAGACCCAGTACTTC